The 8 T cell receptor beta chains below come from one sample, sequenced in a study of blood T cell repertoires in COVID-19. Profiled with immunoSEQ multiplex PCR; TCRdb holds only in-frame clones, not every one. The sample includes 10,000 to 15,000 clones, more than 65% of them seen just once. The source material was peripheral blood. All receptors come from a man in his sixties with COVID-19, enrolled during active disease.

Here the CDR3 reads CASSLMLQQGGTIYF. The CDR3 DNA follows: TGTGCCAGCAGCTTAATGCTACAGCAGGGGGGCACCATATATTTT. The chain couples TRBV7-2 to TRBJ1-3; TRBD1 agrees at 7 bases. Germline V CDR1 and CDR2: SGHTA, FQGNSA. The V gene end was trimmed by 2 bases and the J gene end by 9 bases; junction bases not matched to a gene: 10. This CDR3 has 15 amino acids. Looking up the rest from reference TRBV7-2 and TRBJ1-3 gives the full variable domain: GAGVSQSPSNKVTEKGKDVELRCDPISGHTALYWYRQSLGQGLEFLIYFQGNSAPDKSGLPSDRFSAERTGGSVSTLTIQRTQQEDSAVYLCASSLMLQQGGTIYFGEGSWLTVV.

The V call is TRBV5-4, the J call TRBJ2-5; unclear D gene. Looked up from germline, CDR1 is SGHNT and CDR2 is YYREEE (reference sequence). The CDR3 totals 15 residues. The ends were cut back, 0 bases at V and 1 base at J, with 10 bases in the middle. In DNA form, the CDR3 reads TGTGCCAGCAGCTTGGTAGCCGGGTCCCAAGAGACCCAGTACTTC. Its translation is CASSLVAGSQETQYF. Looking up the rest from reference TRBV5-4 and TRBJ2-5 gives the full variable domain: ETGVTQSPTHLIKTRGQQVTLRCSSQSGHNTVSWYQQALGQGPQFIFQYYREEENGRGNFPPRFSGLQFPNYSSELNVNALELDDSALYLCASSLVAGSQETQYFGPGTRLLVL.

This rearrangement joins TRBV9 to TRBJ2-6; D perhaps matches TRBD1 (5 bases). Germline values: CDR1 SGDLS, CDR2 YYNGEE. The CDR3 has 15 amino acids. The V and J ends lost 3 bases and 0 bases respectively, with 7 bases between them. The CDR3: CASSEGYSGANVLTF. CDR3 in DNA: TGTGCCAGCAGCGAGGGGTACTCTGGGGCCAACGTCCTGACTTTC.

J is TRBJ2-3 and V is TRBV5-6; possibly TRBD2 for D (5 bases). The CDR3 length is 17 residues. The V end was cut by 0 bases, the J end by 1 base, with 15 bases between. Germline V gives CDR1 SGHDT, CDR2 YYEEEE. CDR3 sequence reads: CASSLGTERLRTDTQYF. In DNA, the CDR3 is TGTGCCAGCAGCTTGGGGACGGAGCGGCTCCGCACAGATACGCAGTATTTT. Filled out from reference TRBV5-6 and TRBJ2-3, the complete variable domain reads DAGVTQSPTHLIKTRGQQVTLRCSPKSGHDTVSWYQQALGQGPQFIFQYYEEEERQRGNFPDRFSGHQFPNYSSELNVNALLLGDSALYLCASSLGTERLRTDTQYFGPGTRLTVL.

The chain couples TRBV5-4 to TRBJ2-1; D might be TRBD2 (6 bases). V gave up 3 bases and J gave up 0 bases, with 13 bases separating them. CDR3 length: 16 amino acids. Germline V gene sequence: CDR1 SGHNT, CDR2 YYREEE (reference sequence). CDR3 DNA sequence: TGTGCCAGCAGCTCGGGGACTCCGAGCTCCTACAATGAGCAGTTCTTC. It codes for CASSSGTPSSYNEQFF. Full variable domain (rest looked up from reference TRBV5-4 and TRBJ2-1): ETGVTQSPTHLIKTRGQQVTLRCSSQSGHNTVSWYQQALGQGPQFIFQYYREEENGRGNFPPRFSGLQFPNYSSELNVNALELDDSALYLCASSSGTPSSYNEQFFGPGTRLTVL.

This CDR3 reads CASSLWQGAWETQYF. CDR3 nucleotides: TGCGCCAGCAGCTTGTGGCAGGGGGCCTGGGAGACCCAGTACTTC. V is TRBV5-1 and J is TRBJ2-5; TRBD1 aligns across 8 bases. Losses at the gene ends were 1 base for V and 5 bases for J; bases not matched to a gene: 7. Looked up from germline, CDR1 is SGHRS and CDR2 is YFSETQ. The CDR3 covers 15 residues.

The chain links TRBV5-1 to TRBJ2-2; TRBD1 matches 10 bases. CDR1 is SGHRS, CDR2 YFSETQ, per germline. This CDR3 comprises 17 residues. V trimming: 6 bases; J trimming: 6 bases; junction bases outside the gene matches: 14. This CDR3 is CASTHLPGQGFSGELFF. CDR3 DNA sequence: TGCGCCAGCACCCACCTCCCGGGACAGGGGTTTTCCGGGGAGCTGTTTTTT.

There are a few counts of this clone. J is TRBJ2-2 and V is TRBV5-1; TRBD2 agrees at 11 bases. Per germline, CDR1 SGHRS and CDR2 YFSETQ. The CDR3 is made up of 15 amino acids. Trimming took 7 bases from V and 1 from J; bases not matched to a gene: 3. The CDR3 spells CASGGTSGNTGELFF. The CDR3 DNA follows: TGCGCCAGCGGCGGGACTAGCGGGAACACCGGGGAGCTGTTTTTT.